The subject of this entry is one T cell receptor beta chain. This entry comes from a study of blood T cell repertoires in COVID-19. V was trimmed by 3 bases and J by 0 bases, leaving 6 bases between them. Germline CDR1 and CDR2: MRHNA and SNTAGT. CDR3 length: 14 residues. Only in-frame clones appear in the TCRdb table, and some are missing; sequencing was by immunoSEQ multiplex PCR. This table holds roughly 24,000 clones, roughly 92% found once. The receptor's source is a human donor in a cohort sampled during active COVID-19. The sequenced sample was peripheral blood. The chain couples TRBV6-4 to TRBJ1-5, with no clear D. The CDR3 nucleotides are TGTGCCAGCAGTGAATACATTAGCAATCAGCCCCAGCATTTT. As protein: CASSEYISNQPQHF.